This is a list of T cell receptor beta chains from one sample in a study of CD8 T cells in ankylosing spondylitis. TCRdb redid the calling of the 5' RACE reads with MiXCR, one entry per CDR3 protein. The sample consists of tens of thousands of distinct CDR3 sequences, roughly 6.2% of them appearing once. Sequenced input: synovial fluid, either unsorted or a sorted T cell fraction (not recorded which). Receptors were obtained from a male donor with ankylosing spondylitis. Each CDR3 is given with its conserved first and last residue. A D gene is named only where the DNA matches it firmly. Rows give clone size only sometimes, using once, few, many, or a class for an expanded clone.

v_gene	j_gene	d_gene	abundance	CDR3aa
TRBV7-3	TRBJ2-1	NA	many	CASSLGGAGSSYNEQFF
TRBV25-1	TRBJ2-7	TRBD1	many	CASGDRGRSEQYF
TRBV15	TRBJ2-2	NA	many	CATSRNLAGELFF
TRBV29-1	TRBJ2-3	TRBD2	many	CSVELAGGPVDTQYF
TRBV27	TRBJ2-1	TRBD1	few	CASSSPGTGAYNEQFF
TRBV5-1	TRBJ2-3	TRBD2	many	CASSSLSGSTDTQYF
TRBV7-9	TRBJ1-5	NA	NA	CASSFGLGIGNQPQHF
TRBV7-9	TRBJ1-2	NA	many	CASSLDQRRYGYTF
TRBV5-1	TRBJ2-7	NA	many	CASSLDSGGLYEQYF
TRBV18	TRBJ2-5	NA	many	CASSPNAGGEETQYF
TRBV25-1	TRBJ2-7	NA	NA	CASGHRDEQYF
TRBV12-5	TRBJ1-1	NA	few	CASGPDGQGSTEAFF
TRBV7-2	TRBJ2-3	NA	medium-sized	CASSLAGTSTDTQYF
TRBV7-6	TRBJ1-5	NA	many	CASSFQGAGPQHF
TRBV7-9	TRBJ2-4	NA	NA	CASSLRQAWDIQYF
TRBV11-3	TRBJ2-1	TRBD2	NA	CASSSLAANNEQFF
TRBV20-1	TRBJ1-5	TRBD1	many	CSAIDRAHQPQHF
TRBV20-1	TRBJ2-1	TRBD2	NA	CSAQSRLAGGRSYNEQFF
TRBV4-1	TRBJ2-2	NA	few	CASSQEPLGGDNTGELFF
TRBV3-1	TRBJ1-2	NA	many	CASSLTANYGYTF